This TCR beta chain was captured in a study of T cells in Graves' hyperthyroidism and ophthalmopathy. Patients aged 18 to 65 with hyperthyroidism were newly diagnosed, with duration under 2 months. The PBMCs studied were ones that came from roughly 9.4 ml fresh peripheral blood. Germline V gene data show CDR1 as DFQATT and CDR2 as SNEGSKA (reference sequence). The length of the CDR3 is 13 residues. Trimming removed 0 bases at V and 10 bases at J, with 12 bases between. This clonotype was recorded many times. From RNA transcripts, TCR beta CDR3 regions were amplified. First-round RT-PCR with HTBI primers amplified the TCR CDR3 region. TCRdb fed the multiplex PCR reads into MiXCR, producing one record per CDR3 protein. The sample records 600,000 to 850,000 distinct CDR3 sequences, about 17% being singletons.

The chain joins TRBV20-1 to TRBJ1-4; D gene uncertain. This TCR derives from a woman aged 45 to 65 with Graves' hyperthyroidism that later progressed to Graves' ophthalmopathy. Source material: blood. The chain's CDR3 is CSARDLDSGKLFF. In DNA, the CDR3 is TGCAGTGCTAGAGATTTGGACTCGGGAAAACTGTTTTTT.